One and the same sample provided the 21 T cell receptor beta chains below, sequenced in a study of cytomegalovirus exposure and HLA in healthy donors. PCR used 60 Vbeta primers and 13 Jbeta primers. The data were produced by immunoSEQ multiplex PCR, yet TCRdb's version contains in-frame clones alone and is incomplete. Of 100,000 to 150,000 clones listed, less than 85% are singletons. The sample taken for sequencing was PBMCs. These receptors originate from a man in his thirties or forties in good health and CMV-seropositive.

This clone was observed a handful of times. The chain recombines TRBV6-5 with TRBJ1-1, with D possibly TRBD1 on 6 matching bases. The CDR3 has 13 amino acids. Germline V lookup: CDR1 MNHEY, CDR2 SVGAGI. The V and J ends lost 6 bases and 7 bases respectively, with 15 bases between them. The CDR3 loop is CASSRGQDLEAFF. The CDR3 nucleotides read TGTGCCAGCAGCAGGGGCCAGGATCTTGAAGCTTTCTTT.

This clone has just one count. The chain uses TRBV6-5 and TRBJ1-1; D may be TRBD1 (6 bases). The CDR3 has 15 residues. Trimming stripped 6 bases from V and 1 base from J, with 15 bases between. Germline V gives CDR1 MNHEY, CDR2 SVGAGI. CDR3 nucleotide sequence: TGTGCCAGCAGCCTACAGGGAGTCCCGAACACTGAAGCTTTCTTT. This sequence encodes CASSLQGVPNTEAFF.

The chain joins TRBV11-3 to TRBJ2-6, with D unclear. The V and J ends lost 4 bases and 3 bases respectively, with 13 bases between them. Germline values: CDR1 SGHNT, CDR2 YENEEA. The CDR3 length is 16 residues. CDR3 coding DNA: TGTGCCAGCAGCTCCTCCGGCCCGGGTGGGGCCAACGTCCTGACTTTC. It translates to CASSSSGPGGANVLTF.

For the CDR3, the DNA is TGCGCCAGCAGTGAGGGACAGGGGGTCCCCTTGAACACCGGGGAGCTGTTTTTT. Translating gives CASSEGQGVPLNTGELFF. This chain uses TRBV10-2 with TRBJ2-2, with 10 bases aligning to TRBD1. Germline V CDR1 and CDR2: WSHSY, SAAADI. This CDR3 is built from 18 residues. The trim removed 2 bases at V and 1 base at J, leaving 7 bases unmatched.

This clone was seen just once. Other nucleotide sequences from this sample produce the same CDR3. V is TRBV11-2 and J is TRBJ2-4; D not resolved. Germline CDR1 is SGHAT and CDR2 is FQNNGV. The CDR3 length is 15 residues. Between the trimmed V and J ends, which lost 3 bases and 2 bases, there was a span of 11 bases. The CDR3 DNA sequence: TGTGCCAGCAGCTTGGTCCGGGTTCCCAAAAACATTCAGTACTTC. Translation gives CASSLVRVPKNIQYF.

This clone was counted between two and nine times. V and J are TRBV27 and TRBJ2-2; 14 nucleotides match TRBD2. Germline V gene data show CDR1 as MNHEY and CDR2 as SMNVEV (reference sequence). V shed 5 bases, J shed 6 bases, and the junction held 8 bases outside the gene matches. The CDR3 has 17 amino acids. Here the CDR3 reads CASSPRLAGGPPGELFF. The CDR3 DNA is TGTGCCAGCAGTCCGAGACTAGCGGGGGGGCCTCCCGGGGAGCTGTTTTTT.

The chain couples TRBV13 to TRBJ2-3; no clear D. The V gene lost 5 bases and the J gene lost 2 bases, with 11 bases spanning the gap. The CDR3 contains 14 residues. The germline V gene encodes CDR1 PRHDT and CDR2 FYEKMQ (reference sequence). The CDR3 sequence is CASSPSVATDTQYF. CDR3 in DNA: TGTGCCAGCAGCCCCTCGGTAGCCACAGATACGCAGTATTTT.

There are a few counts of this clone. This sequence joins TRBV6-5 and TRBJ2-2, with a tentative D call TRBD2 (6 bases). V shed 7 bases and J shed 5 bases, with 14 bases lying between them. The CDR3 runs to 14 residues. The V gene's germline CDR1 is MNHEY and CDR2 SVGAGI. The CDR3 DNA reads TGTGCCAGCATGGGGCGGAGGGAAACCGGGGAGCTGTTTTTT. Translating it yields CASMGRRETGELFF.

V usage is TRBV2 and J usage is TRBJ2-5, with a possible D match to TRBD1 (5 bases). V was clipped by 9 bases and J by 8 bases, with 19 bases between them. CDR3 length: 13 residues. Germline CDR1 is SNHLY and CDR2 is FYNNEI. The CDR3 spells CARGTGPVSTQYF. CDR3 in DNA: TGTGCCAGGGGTACAGGCCCTGTGAGTACCCAGTACTTC. The full variable domain, in which reference TRBV2 and TRBJ2-5 provide the parts outside the CDR3, is EPEVTQTPSHQVTQMGQEVILRCVPISNHLYFYWYRQILGQKVEFLVSFYNNEISEKSEIFDDQFSVERPDGSNFTLKIRSTKLEDSAMYFCARGTGPVSTQYFGPGTRLLVL.

The genes are TRBV7-9 and TRBJ2-5; TRBD1 agrees at 11 bases. The length of the CDR3 is 15 residues. Germline CDR1 is SEHNR and CDR2 is FQNEAQ (reference sequence). CDR3 in amino acids: CSVSWPGTGGETQYF. DNA of the CDR3: TGTTCCGTTTCGTGGCCCGGGACAGGGGGGGAGACCCAGTACTTC.

J is TRBJ1-3 and V is TRBV29-1, with D unclear. The germline V gene has CDR1 SQVTM and CDR2 ANQGSEA. The CDR3 runs 14 residues. V was cut by 4 bases and J by 0 bases, with 10 bases left in between. Here the CDR3 reads CSVAGGNSGNTIYF. As DNA, the CDR3 is TGCAGCGTTGCGGGTGGAAACTCTGGAAACACCATATATTTT.

The chain is built from TRBV10-3 and TRBJ2-5; maybe TRBD1 (6 bases). Germline V lookup: CDR1 ENHRY, CDR2 SYGVKD. This CDR3 has 12 residues. Trimming removed 10 bases from V and 5 bases from J, with 14 bases in between. For the CDR3, the DNA is TGTGCCACGGGGACAATCGTGGAGACCCAGTACTTC. Translated: CATGTIVETQYF.

The chain carries TRBV19 and TRBJ1-5; D may be TRBD1 (6 bases). The CDR3 runs to 14 residues. Trimming cost V 5 bases and J 9 bases, with 17 bases left between them. Germline CDR1 and CDR2: LNHDA and SQIVND (reference sequence). CDR3 bases: TGTGCCAGTAGTGTCGACAGGTCGGGAGGGCCCCAGCATTTT. Its protein is CASSVDRSGGPQHF.

This sequence joins TRBV6-4 and TRBJ1-2, with a tentative D call TRBD1 (6 bases). Per the germline V gene, CDR1 is MRHNA and CDR2 is SNTAGT. V gave up 0 bases and J gave up 6 bases, with 14 bases separating them. CDR3 length equals 15 residues. The CDR3 nucleotides are TGTGCCAGCAGTGACTCGAACCAGGGGAGGGATGGCTACACCTTC. This translates into CASSDSNQGRDGYTF.

This sequence joins TRBV4-1 and TRBJ2-6; D unclear. V was clipped by 4 bases and J by 0 bases, with 16 bases between them. The germline V gene encodes CDR1 MGHRA and CDR2 YSYEKL. This CDR3 is 18 amino acids long. The chain's CDR3 is CASSPGVAASSGANVLTF. CDR3 coding DNA: TGCGCCAGCAGCCCCGGAGTAGCAGCGAGCTCTGGGGCCAACGTCCTGACTTTC.

This chain uses TRBV2 with TRBJ2-5, with TRBD2 matching 7 bases. Unmatched junction bases numbered 9, after V lost 6 bases and J lost 2 bases. This CDR3 is built from 15 residues. Looked up from germline, CDR1 is SNHLY and CDR2 is FYNNEI. CDR3 DNA sequence: TGTGCCAGCAGCGACCCTAGCGGAACACAAGAGACCCAGTACTTC. Protein sequence: CASSDPSGTQETQYF.

This clone was seen a handful of times. The V call is TRBV30, the J call TRBJ2-3; 8 bases line up with TRBD2. Germline V CDR1 and CDR2: GTSNPN, SVGIG (reference sequence). Trimming took 5 bases from V and 8 from J; bases not matched to a gene: 9. This CDR3 comprises 13 residues. The CDR3 bases are TGTGCCTGGGCCTCGGGGGGGATGGCTACGCAGTATTTT. This codes for CAWASGGMATQYF. Together with reference TRBV30 and TRBJ2-3, the CDR3 gives the full variable domain: SQTIHQWPATLVQPVGSPLSLECTVEGTSNPNLYWYRQAAGRGLQLLFYSVGIGQISSEVPQNLSASRPQDRQFILSSKKLLLSDSGFYLCAWASGGMATQYFGPGTRLTVL.

The rearrangement joins TRBV10-3 to TRBJ1-2; the D is unclear. Germline lookup yields CDR1 ENHRY and CDR2 SYGVKD. V was cut by 0 bases and J by 4 bases, with 3 bases left in between. This CDR3 is built from 12 residues. CDR3 coding DNA: TGTGCCATCAGTGAGTCGAGCTATGGCTACACCTTC. Protein sequence: CAISESSYGYTF.

V gene TRBV7-8 combines with J gene TRBJ1-6, with D perhaps matching TRBD1 (5 bases). V lost 1 base to trimming and J lost 3 bases, with 22 bases between them. CDR3 length equals 20 residues. Germline V gene lookup returns CDR1 SGHVS and CDR2 FQNEAQ. The CDR3 here is CASSLDHWSAGPFYNSPLHF. DNA of the CDR3: TGTGCCAGCAGCTTAGACCATTGGAGTGCGGGACCCTTCTATAATTCACCCCTCCACTTT.

The genes are TRBV14 and TRBJ2-2; tentatively, D is TRBD2 (5 bases). V shed 6 bases and J shed 1 base, with 15 bases lying between them. CDR3 length: 16 residues. CDR1 and CDR2 from the germline V gene are SGHDN and FVKESK. For the CDR3, the DNA is TGTGCCAGCAGTCCCCTGAGGGCAGGGAACACCGGGGAGCTGTTTTTT. It encodes CASSPLRAGNTGELFF.

The chain is built from TRBV5-1 and TRBJ1-4; D gene uncertain. With 0 bases removed from V and 0 bases from J, the gap between germline ends came to 9 bases. The V gene's germline CDR1 is SGHRS and CDR2 YFSETQ. This CDR3 has 16 residues. The chain's CDR3 is CASSLDVQATNEKLFF. The CDR3, as DNA: TGCGCCAGCAGCTTGGATGTCCAGGCAACTAATGAAAAACTGTTTTTT.